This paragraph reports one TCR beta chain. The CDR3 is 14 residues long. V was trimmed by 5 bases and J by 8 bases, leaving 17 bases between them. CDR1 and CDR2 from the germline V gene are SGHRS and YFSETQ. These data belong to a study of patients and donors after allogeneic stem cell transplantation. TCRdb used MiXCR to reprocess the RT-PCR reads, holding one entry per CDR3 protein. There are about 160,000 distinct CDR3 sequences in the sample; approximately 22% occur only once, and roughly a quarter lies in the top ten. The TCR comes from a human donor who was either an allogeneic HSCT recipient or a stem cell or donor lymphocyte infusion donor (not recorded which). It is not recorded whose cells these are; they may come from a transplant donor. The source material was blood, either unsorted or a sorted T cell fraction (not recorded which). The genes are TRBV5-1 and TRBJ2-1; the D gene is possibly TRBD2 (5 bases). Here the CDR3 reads CASSLLSREYEQFF. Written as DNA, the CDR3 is TGCGCCAGCAGTTTGCTGTCGAGGGAGTATGAGCAGTTCTTC. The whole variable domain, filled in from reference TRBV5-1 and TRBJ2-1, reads KAGVTQTPRYLIKTRGQQVTLSCSPISGHRSVSWYQQTPGQGLQFLFEYFSETQRNKGNFPGRFSGRQFSNSRSEMNVSTLELGDSALYLCASSLLSREYEQFFGPGTRLTVL.